This T cell receptor beta chain was recovered during a study of identifying expanded T cells in peripheral blood. This clone was detected a few times. Its target is not known. V was trimmed by 8 bases and J by 2 bases, leaving 19 bases between them. From germline, CDR1 is MNHEY and CDR2 SVGAGI. The CDR3 spans 15 residues. Study conclusions and caveats: Technical replicates showed around 1.2 changed clones; two weeks approximately 16; four weeks 19.

Assay: immunoSEQ multiplex PCR; the TCRdb copy retains only in-frame clones and omits some. The sample includes approximately 110,000 clones, approximately 90% seen only once; the top ten take around 15%. Collection occurred without any documented infections or immune events in donors. The rearrangement links TRBV6-5 to TRBJ2-7; D possibly uses TRBD1 or TRBD2 (5 bases each). Material for sequencing was blood. The TCR comes from a person between 18 and 75 years old in good health. CDR3 in amino acids: CASRVAEGPPYEQYF. CDR3 nucleotides: TGTGCCAGCCGAGTCGCTGAGGGACCTCCCTACGAGCAGTACTTC.